Presented here are 10 T cell receptor beta chains from one specimen sequenced in a study of T cell responses to AZD1222 COVID-19 vaccine. Sequencing was performed with immunoSEQ multiplex PCR; in TCRdb, only in-frame clones are kept and a portion is missing. The table records some 170,000 clones, roughly 92% of them present only once. This material consisted of peripheral blood, taken on day 0 of AZD1222 vaccination. Source of these receptors: an adult in good health.

The rearrangement joins TRBV5-1 to TRBJ2-2; TRBD1 might be the D (6 bases). CDR3 size: 17 residues. The V gene's germline CDR1 is SGHRS and CDR2 YFSETQ. V gave up 0 bases and J gave up 3 bases, with 15 bases separating them. CDR3 sequence: CASSLERTAHYTGELFF. The CDR3 nucleotides read TGCGCCAGCAGCTTGGAGCGGACAGCCCATTACACCGGGGAGCTGTTTTTT.

V usage is TRBV5-4 and J usage is TRBJ2-5; tentative D call: TRBD2 (6 bases). Germline V gives CDR1 SGHNT, CDR2 YYREEE (reference sequence). Deletions cut 0 bases from V and 4 bases from J, with 10 bases between. The length of the CDR3 is 14 residues. The CDR3 region has the DNA TGTGCCAGCAGCTTGGTAGCGGCCGCAGAGACCCAGTACTTC. It translates to CASSLVAAAETQYF.

The chain employs TRBV18 and TRBJ2-1; 8 positions match TRBD1. The ends lost 5 bases at V and 1 base at J; junction bases unmatched: 13. Germline loops: CDR1 KGHSH, CDR2 LQKENI. The CDR3 is 18 amino acids. The CDR3 loop is CASSFRQGQEGSYNEQFF. The CDR3 nucleotides read TGTGCCAGCTCATTCCGTCAGGGACAGGAGGGATCCTACAATGAGCAGTTCTTC. The whole variable domain, remainder taken from reference TRBV18 and TRBJ2-1, is NAGVMQNPRHLVRRRGQEARLRCSPMKGHSHVYWYRQLPEEGLKFMVYLQKENIIDESGMPKERFSAEFPKEGPSILRIQQVVRGDSAAYFCASSFRQGQEGSYNEQFFGPGTRLTVL.

The chain's CDR3 is CASSQAPGPGGAIQYF. For the CDR3, the DNA is TGCGCCAGCAGCCAGGCTCCGGGACCCGGTGGTGCCATTCAGTACTTC. The chain recombines TRBV4-1 with TRBJ2-4; D might be TRBD1 or TRBD2, each matching 5 bases. In germline, CDR1 is MGHRA, CDR2 YSYEKL. Trimming pared 3 bases from V and 9 bases from J, leaving 21 bases between. The CDR3 loop spans 16 amino acids.

V gene TRBV12-3 or TRBV12-4 combines with J gene TRBJ1-5; the D is unclear. This CDR3 is built from 13 residues. Trimming left V 1 base short and J 5 bases short, with 6 bases between. The DNA for the CDR3 is TGTGCCAGCAGTTTAGGGTCGGATCAGCCCCAGCATTTT. Amino acid sequence: CASSLGSDQPQHF.

V usage is TRBV27 and J usage is TRBJ2-1, with 8 bases fitting TRBD1. Unmatched junction bases numbered 6, after V lost 2 bases and J lost 6 bases. There are 15 residues in the CDR3. CDR1 is MNHEY, CDR2 SMNVEV, per germline (reference sequence). Written as DNA, the CDR3 is TGTGCCAGCAGTTTAAGAACAGGGGGGTTCAATGAGCAGTTCTTC. Its protein product is CASSLRTGGFNEQFF.

The rearrangement joins TRBV4-1 to TRBJ2-7, with 9 positions matching TRBD1. Germline CDR1 MGHRA, CDR2 YSYEKL. V dropped 3 bases and J dropped 2; count of bases not matched to a gene: 5. CDR3 length: 15 residues. CDR3 sequence reads: CASSQAGTGPYEQYF. CDR3 sequence (DNA): TGCGCCAGCAGCCAGGCCGGGACAGGGCCCTACGAGCAGTACTTC.

The chain carries TRBV19 and TRBJ1-2, with 7 bases aligning to TRBD1. V was pared by 9 bases and J by 4 bases, with 11 bases of the junction left unmatched. The germline gives CDR1 LNHDA, CDR2 SQIVND (reference sequence). CDR3 size: 14 residues. CDR3 sequence (DNA): TGTGCCAGCAAGGCCTCGGGACAGCTCTATGGCTACACCTTC. Translation: CASKASGQLYGYTF.

The chain couples TRBV11-2 to TRBJ2-5; the match to TRBD2 covers 7 bases. V lost 1 base, J lost 2 bases, and 7 bases stayed unmatched. Germline V gene data show CDR1 as SGHAT and CDR2 as FQNNGV. The CDR3 is 16 amino acids. DNA for the CDR3: TGTGCCAGCAGCTTAGGGCCCTGGACTAGTCAAGAGACCCAGTACTTC. Protein sequence: CASSLGPWTSQETQYF.

This chain's CDR3 is CASSLASGSGEQYF. CDR3 bases: TGTGCCAGCAGCTTAGCAAGCGGGAGTGGCGAGCAGTACTTC. This sequence joins TRBV11-2 and TRBJ2-7; 8 bases fit TRBD2. This CDR3 spans 14 amino acids. V was clipped by 1 base and J by 6 bases; unmatched bases: 5. Germline V gene sequence: CDR1 SGHAT, CDR2 FQNNGV.